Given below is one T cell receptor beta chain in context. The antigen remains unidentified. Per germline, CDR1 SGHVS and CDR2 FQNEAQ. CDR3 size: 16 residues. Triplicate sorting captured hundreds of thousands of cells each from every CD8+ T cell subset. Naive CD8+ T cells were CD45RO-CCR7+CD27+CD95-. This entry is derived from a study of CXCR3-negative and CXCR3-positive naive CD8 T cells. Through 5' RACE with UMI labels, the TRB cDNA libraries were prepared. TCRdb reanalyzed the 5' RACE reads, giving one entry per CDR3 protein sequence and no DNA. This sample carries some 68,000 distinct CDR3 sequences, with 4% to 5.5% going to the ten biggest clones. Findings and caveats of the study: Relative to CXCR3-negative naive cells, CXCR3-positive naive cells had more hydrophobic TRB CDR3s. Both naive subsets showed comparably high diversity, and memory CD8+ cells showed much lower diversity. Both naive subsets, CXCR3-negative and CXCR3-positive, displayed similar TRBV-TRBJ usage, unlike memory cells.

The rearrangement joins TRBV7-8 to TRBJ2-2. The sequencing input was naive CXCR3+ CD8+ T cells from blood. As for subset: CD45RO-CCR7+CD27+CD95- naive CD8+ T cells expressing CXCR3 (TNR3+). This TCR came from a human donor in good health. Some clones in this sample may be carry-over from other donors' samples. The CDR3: CASSLVGSKKTGELFF.